This is a list of T cell receptor beta chains from one sample in a study of T cell responses to AZD1222 COVID-19 vaccine. TCRdb keeps only in-frame clones here, not all; method: immunoSEQ multiplex PCR. The sample includes 150,000 to 200,000 clones, approximately 88% of them seen just once. Sequencing was performed on peripheral blood, taken on day 0 of AZD1222 vaccination. The receptors shown here come from an adult in good health. Both conserved end residues are part of each CDR3. The D gene is left open where the match is weak. Size is omitted from some rows. Given values are once, few, many or a class for expanded clones.

v_call,d_call,clone_size,j_call,cdr3_nt,cdr3_aa
TRBV19,TRBD1,.,TRBJ2-2,TGTGCCAGCTCTGGACAGGACGGGAACACCGGGGAGCTGTTTTTT,CASSGQDGNTGELFF
TRBV28,TRBD1,.,TRBJ1-5,TGTGCCAGCAGTTCCTCCGGGACAGAAACTCATAGCAATCAGCCCCAGCATTTT,CASSSSGTETHSNQPQHF
TRBV5-1,.,.,TRBJ2-2,TGCGCCAGCAGCTTGGTCGTGACGATGAACACCGGGGAGCTGTTTTTT,CASSLVVTMNTGELFF
TRBV9,TRBD1,.,TRBJ2-1,TGTGCCAGCAGCGCCACCGGGACAGGAGGCTACAATGAGCAGTTCTTC,CASSATGTGGYNEQFF
TRBV10-3,TRBD1,.,TRBJ1-1,TGTGCCATCAGTCTCAGGGGGCGCGACACTGAAGCTTTCTTT,CAISLRGRDTEAFF
TRBV9,TRBD2,.,TRBJ2-2,TGTGCCAGCAGCGTAGTAGCGAGCGGGGTTAACACCGGGGAGCTGTTTTTT,CASSVVASGVNTGELFF
TRBV14,.,.,TRBJ1-4,TGTGCCAGCAGCCTACTATCCGGGTCAGCTAATGAAAAACTGTTTTTT,CASSLLSGSANEKLFF
TRBV5-1,TRBD2,.,TRBJ2-5,TGCGCCAGCAGGCCCGGGACTAGTGCTGAGACCCAGTACTTC,CASRPGTSAETQYF
TRBV19,.,.,TRBJ2-7,TGTGCCAGTAGTCCGCAGGGGAGAGGGGAGCAGTACTTC,CASSPQGRGEQYF
TRBV7-9,.,.,TRBJ1-1,TGTGCCAGCAGCTCACAGGTGAACACTGAAGCTTTCTTT,CASSSQVNTEAFF
TRBV10-3,TRBD1,.,TRBJ1-2,TGTGCCACCTCGGGACAGAACTATGGCTACACCTTC,CATSGQNYGYTF
TRBV5-4,.,.,TRBJ1-2,TGTGCCAGCAGCTTCGAGCTTGCTGGGGATTATGGCTACACCTTC,CASSFELAGDYGYTF
TRBV5-4,TRBD1,.,TRBJ2-3,TGTGCCAGCAGCTTGGCGGGACAGGTCCTCACAGATACGCAGTATTTT,CASSLAGQVLTDTQYF
TRBV7-9,.,.,TRBJ1-5,TGTGCCAGCAGCTTCTCCAGCCGGGACACAAATCAGCCCCAGCATTTT,CASSFSSRDTNQPQHF
TRBV5-6,.,.,TRBJ1-4,TGTGCCAGCAGCTTCAAGCATAGCACAACTAATGAAAAACTGTTTTTT,CASSFKHSTTNEKLFF
TRBV18,TRBD1,.,TRBJ2-5,TGTGCCAGCTCTCCCGGACAGGGATTCCAAGAGACCCAGTACTTC,CASSPGQGFQETQYF
TRBV2,.,.,TRBJ1-5,TGTGCCAGCAGTATCCTTGGCGGGGAGAGCAATCAGCCCCAGCATTTT,CASSILGGESNQPQHF
TRBV30,.,few,TRBJ2-5,TGTGCCTGGAGTGTACGGGGGGCGCTGGGAGAGACCCAGTACTTC,CAWSVRGALGETQYF
TRBV12-3/TRBV12-4,.,.,TRBJ1-1,TGTGCCAGCACCCTGACATTGAACACTGAAGCTTTCTTT,CASTLTLNTEAFF
TRBV11-2,.,.,TRBJ2-7,TGTGCCAACAGCTTAGCCTTGGGGGACGGAGCCTACGAGCAGTACTTC,CANSLALGDGAYEQYF
TRBV11-2,.,once,TRBJ2-2,TGTGCCAGCAGCTTAGATTGGGGAACCGGGGAGCTGTTTTTT,CASSLDWGTGELFF
TRBV5-6,.,.,TRBJ1-4,TGTGCCAGCAGCGCGGGACCTAATGAAAAACTGTTTTTT,CASSAGPNEKLFF
TRBV7-2,TRBD1,few,TRBJ2-1,TGTGCCAGCAGCTACGGACAGGGGGCGATCAATGAGCAGTTCTTC,CASSYGQGAINEQFF
TRBV2,.,.,TRBJ1-5,TGTGCCAGCAGTGATGACTCCGGCCCGCAGCCCCAGCATTTT,CASSDDSGPQPQHF
TRBV5-8,.,.,TRBJ2-5,TGTGCCAGCAGCAAGGACCGGCGGACCCAGTACTTC,CASSKDRRTQYF
TRBV28,TRBD2,.,TRBJ2-3,TGTGCCAGCAGCCTAGCGGGCTCCACAGATACGCAGTATTTT,CASSLAGSTDTQYF
TRBV7-9,.,.,TRBJ1-1,TGTGCCAGCAGCTCGGGACAGAACACTGAAGCTTTCTTT,CASSSGQNTEAFF
TRBV4-2,TRBD1,.,TRBJ1-2,TGTGCCAGCAGCCAAGAGTCAACGACAGGGAACTATGGCTACACCTTC,CASSQESTTGNYGYTF
TRBV6-5,.,.,TRBJ1-1,TGTGCCAGCAGTTTCAGACAGCCCAGTGAAGCTTTCTTT,CASSFRQPSEAFF
TRBV5-1,.,.,TRBJ2-5,TGCGCCAGCAGCCGCCTCGGTCTAGAAGAGACCCAGTACTTC,CASSRLGLEETQYF
TRBV12-3/TRBV12-4,.,.,TRBJ1-5,TGTGCCAGCACTTCGGACGGCCATCAGCCCCAGCATTTT,CASTSDGHQPQHF
TRBV6-4,TRBD1,.,TRBJ1-6,TGTGCCAGCAGTGAGGACAGGGTTTCACCCCTCCACTTT,CASSEDRVSPLHF
TRBV19,TRBD2,.,TRBJ2-1,TGTGCCAGTAGTATAGGGCTAGCGGGAGGTTCCCCCTACAATGAGCAGTTCTTC,CASSIGLAGGSPYNEQFF
TRBV28,.,once,TRBJ1-2,TGTGCCAGCAGGCAGAACTATGGCTACACCTTC,CASRQNYGYTF
TRBV10-2,.,.,TRBJ2-5,TGCGCCAGCAGTGACGGGGGCCCCCTGATCCAAGAGACCCAGTACTTC,CASSDGGPLIQETQYF
TRBV11-2,.,.,TRBJ1-4,TGTGCCAGCAGCTTCGGGTCCCGTAATGAAAAACTGTTTTTT,CASSFGSRNEKLFF
TRBV11-2,.,.,TRBJ2-6,TGTGCCAGCAGTGGACATAGGCAAAGCCTATCTGGGGCCAACGTCCTGACTTTC,CASSGHRQSLSGANVLTF
TRBV5-6,.,.,TRBJ1-6,TGTGCCAGCAGCTTGGGGACAGAAGCAGCCAGCTCCTATAATTCACCCCTCCACTTT,CASSLGTEAASSYNSPLHF
TRBV19,.,.,TRBJ2-2,TGTGCCAGTAGTACCCGGAGGAGCACCGGGGAGCTGTTTTTT,CASSTRRSTGELFF
TRBV5-5,.,.,TRBJ1-5,TGTGCCAGCAGCTTGGAGGCCAGGGAGGTAGGCCAGCCCCAGCATTTT,CASSLEAREVGQPQHF
TRBV2,.,.,TRBJ1-1,TGTGCCAGCAGTGAGGTTGGGACGTTGAACACTGAAGCTTTCTTT,CASSEVGTLNTEAFF
TRBV6-5,.,.,TRBJ1-5,TGTGCCAGCAGTTACTCGCGGGACTACAATCAGCCCCAGCATTTT,CASSYSRDYNQPQHF
TRBV6-2/TRBV6-3,TRBD1,.,TRBJ1-2,TGTGCCAGCAGCCAGGGGGCTAACTATGGCTACACCTTC,CASSQGANYGYTF
TRBV15,.,once,TRBJ2-5,TGTGCCACCAGCAAAGGACCTAACCAAGAGACCCAGTACTTC,CATSKGPNQETQYF
TRBV18,.,once,TRBJ1-1,TGTGCCAGCTCCCCGGGACATATGAACACTGAAGCTTTCTTT,CASSPGHMNTEAFF
TRBV9,TRBD2,.,TRBJ2-2,TGTGCCAGCAGAGGGGGACTAGCGGGAGAAACCGGGGAGCTGTTTTTT,CASRGGLAGETGELFF
TRBV10-3,TRBD1,.,TRBJ2-7,TGTGCCATCAGTTGGACAGGGAAATCCTACGAGCAGTACTTC,CAISWTGKSYEQYF
TRBV7-2,.,.,TRBJ2-7,TGTGCCAGCAGCTTGCAAACAGGGCCCCACGAGCAGTACTTC,CASSLQTGPHEQYF
TRBV7-2,.,.,TRBJ1-1,TGTGCCAGCAGCCTAGGGTTGGGGAACACTGAAGCTTTCTTT,CASSLGLGNTEAFF
TRBV28,TRBD1,.,TRBJ1-1,TGTGCCAGCAGAAAACAGGGGACTGAAGCTTTCTTT,CASRKQGTEAFF
TRBV30,TRBD1,.,TRBJ1-1,TGTGCCTGGAGTCCGGACAGGCTTAACACTGAAGCTTTCTTT,CAWSPDRLNTEAFF